The sequence of this T cell receptor (beta chain) was determined in a study of cytomegalovirus exposure and HLA in healthy donors (TCRdb year 2017). About the investigation overall: An earlier analysis of 550 to 700 of the donors reported 250 to 300 Gb of sequence data and roughly 110 million unique TCR beta sequences from about 200 million T cells. To study patterns of TCR occurrence, a later analysis re-analyzed previously published TCR beta repertoires from several hundred donors and added high-resolution HLA genotyping. Along with the approximately 670-subject first cohort, a separate validation cohort of 120 different subjects was used. Typing coverage varied by locus: roughly 629-630 donors for A, B, C, DRB1 and DQB1; roughly 500 for DQA1; nearly 610 for DPA1; 400 to 480 for DPB1. The aim of the study was to test whether cataloging public T cell receptors could identify signatures of past pathogen exposure. Approximately 300 gigabases of sequencing data and roughly 80 million unique TCR sequences made up an early release that covered several hundred HLA-typed donors. Every repertoire in the discovery cohort had been generated on one and the same sequencing platform. Class I and class II HLA loci were covered by the typing at four-digit resolution. A later genetic analysis used genome-wide SNP genotypes for about three fifths of the 666 donors, treating that subset as a discovery cohort. The T cell repertoires of around 730 subjects were profiled by immunosequencing and related to cytomegalovirus serostatus. To predict cytomegalovirus infection status, the study combined high-throughput TCR immunosequencing, statistical association of individual TCRs with disease status, and machine learning. Because of strong linkage in the cohort, roughly five DR-DQ haplotypes were treated as single units for association and clustering. Rather than using new phenotypic data, the later analysis identified candidate immune exposures from TCR beta sequences and from how often those sequences occurred across donors. An earlier analysis of 500 to 750 of the donors applied high-throughput TCR beta sequencing to assess whether each TCR beta V gene segment acted as functional or pseudogenic. Among roughly 400 genotyped donors of the cohort, an average of around 240,000 unique TCR beta nucleotide sequences were sequenced per donor, about a sixth of them non-productive. Of the roughly 420 genotyped donors, 75% to 85% were placed in the genetic ancestry cluster associated with self-reported Caucasian donors. Donor age, sex, ethnicity and CMV serostatus were compiled alongside the repertoire data. The research as a whole found: Compared with equally common non-associated chains, HLA-associated TCR beta chains in a later analysis were more clonally expanded and had lower generation probabilities. An earlier analysis of around 540 of the donors showed that most TCR beta V segments appeared in productive rearrangements either about 90% or about 30% of the time, which broadly matched IMGT annotations. Presence/absence analyses assumed roughly uniform sequencing depth across donors, an assumption that may not hold. In vitro tests confirmed that a few of the cytomegalovirus-associated TCR beta chains recognize cytomegalovirus antigens. The 87-base-pair reads could not distinguish some IMGT-functional V segments, including TRBV6-2 and TRBV6-3, so those segments were excluded. A later analysis found that most CMV-associated TCR beta chains appeared HLA-restricted, with HLA associations seemingly driven largely by CMV exposure. A later genetic analysis reported fewer N-insertions in productive TCRs among donors in an Asian-associated ancestry cluster than the roughly 690-donor mean. While some public TCRs were present in many individuals, most TCR sequences turned up only very rarely across donors. Assigning TCR associations to individual alleles was difficult when HLA alleles, especially DR and DQ, strongly co-occurred. In this cohort, only TCR beta chains were sequenced, and detectable features were limited by the absence of alpha or paired-chain data. The only immune exposure information available for the cohort was CMV serostatus. A later analysis reported that several top co-occurrence clusters appeared linked to parvovirus B19, influenza, CMV and Epstein-Barr virus. A further reported finding was that TCR beta sequences accurately predicted the HLA-A and HLA-B alleles for most subjects in the first cohort. In a later analysis, more than 15,000 TCR beta sequences were associated with specific HLA alleles at a false discovery rate of 0.05. Linkage disequilibrium might explain the correlated functional status among segregating V segments, but an unknown experimental factor could not be excluded. Because counts were too low, roughly 17 rarely observed V segments, including chromosome 9 orphons, were left out of the earlier analysis of a few hundred of the donors. The study gave a list of under 200 TCR beta chains associated with cytomegalovirus. V-gene and J-gene trimming of TCR beta chains was associated with a missense DCLRE1C variant in a later genetic analysis, and the association was replicated in an independent cohort. The authors suggested that the approach could potentially be generalized to other disease states and immunological phenotypes. In both the original and validation cohorts, the classifier was reported to diagnose cytomegalovirus status with high specificity and sensitivity. According to a later analysis, TCR association rates differed among HLA loci, with DRB1 alleles showing the most associated TCRs and HLA-C alleles showing the fewest. Because some donors lacked HLA typing at each locus, the association tests relied only on the typed subset. A cluster of highly shared sequence variants was judged likely to represent a technical artifact of the sequencing pipeline.

Library preparation employed the immunoSEQ multiplex PCR assay. A mixture of 60 forward primers for TCR Vbeta segments and 13 reverse primers for TCR Jbeta segments was used in the multiplex PCR. The CDR3 region of rearranged TCR beta genes was amplified from genomic DNA with a multiplex PCR assay. On the Illumina HiSeq System, the amplified TCR beta libraries were sequenced as 87-base-pair reads. As for the authors' bioinformatics: A later analysis tallied around 80 million unique TCR beta chains across the approximately 670 repertoires, and approximately 11 million of those chains were shared by two or more donors. Raw reads were error-corrected and collapsed into unique sequences with a nearest-neighbor algorithm that merged closely related sequences to remove PCR and sequencing errors. Alignment of CDR3 sequences to IMGT reference sequences was used to assign V, D and J gene segments. Each retained sequence needed at least a six-nucleotide match to both a V gene segment and a J gene segment. Rearrangements were classified as productive when the CDR3 lacked stop codons and remained in frame with V and J, and all other rearrangements were classified as non-productive. Following IMGT convention, CDR3 was defined as the stretch from the second conserved V-encoded cysteine to the conserved J-encoded phenylalanine. In an earlier analysis of more than 550 of the donors, sequences lacking an unambiguous match to a single V gene segment were excluded. An earlier analysis of 587 of the donors classified V segments as functional when productive rearrangements were above 56.7% and as segregating when the standard deviation between donors was above 5%. A statistical classification framework was developed to diagnose cytomegalovirus status using the catalog of TCR beta chain sequences. In a later analysis, V and J genes were assigned by comparing TCR nucleotide sequences against IMGT/GENE-DB human TR gene sequences. The TCRdist pipeline was used in a later analysis to assign CDR3 sequences and most-parsimonious VDJ recombination scenarios. A later analysis defined each TCR beta chain by its CDR3 amino acid sequence plus V-gene family, and excluded reads lacking a unique V-gene family. As a way to deal with suspected cross-contamination and a sequencing artifact, a later analysis dropped hundreds of nucleotide sequences that were highly shared and had low generation probability. In a later analysis, a clonal expansion index was calculated for each public chain from normalized within-repertoire ranks of inferred template counts. In a later analysis, generation probabilities were computed with a VDJ recombination model fitted to out-of-frame rearrangements, and the resulting probabilities were checked against IGoR. Hypergeometric tests were used in a later analysis to score TCR-TCR, TCR-HLA and TCR-CMV co-occurrence, with a repertoire-size bias correction applied to the TCR pairs. A later analysis estimated false discovery rates by permuting HLA or CMV assignments 20 times. In a later analysis, co-occurring TCRs were grouped using DBSCAN, and TCRdist sequence similarity was added for clustering within HLA-allele-positive subsets. For co-occurrence clustering, repertoires with fewer than 30,000 or more than 120,000 public chains were excluded, along with five or six repertoires with anomalous nucleotide sharing. Entries here come from immuneACCESS through TCRdb and include only in-frame sequences with V and J called. Some clones fail to appear in such tables; in the studies checked, an unresolved V gene covers under half of the shortfall, and the cause of the remainder is unknown. The V and J calls and the clone size are those of that table, but D and trimming were determined from the DNA. The sample yields 180,000 or so clones; roughly 80% were counted once. About 0.82% of the sample is in the top ten clones.

Trimming removed 4 bases from V and 2 bases from J; the gene matches leave 11 bases unexplained. Sequences MNHNS (CDR1) and SASEGT (CDR2) are obtained from the germline V gene. From its cysteine to its phenylalanine, the CDR3 spans 19 amino acids. Only CDR3 DNA is held: 57 bases, read in frame from base 1. The cohort was made up of 650 to 700 healthy bone marrow donors. At the time of sampling, every cohort member was nominally healthy, though immune exposures that went unrecorded were likely present. The donor was CMV seronegative and was included in the group of a few hundred seronegative cohort members. A peripheral blood sample was provided by each donor, and peripheral blood mononuclear cells were used for TCR beta sequencing. The Qiagen DNeasy Blood Extraction Kit was used to extract genomic DNA from the blood cell samples. This clone has just a few counts. Its binding antigen is unknown. No per-base quality is available; no much larger clone lies one base away.

The clonotype comes from a young woman in good health and CMV-seronegative. The rearrangement combines TRBV6-1 with TRBJ2-7, with TRBD2 matching 16 junction bases. Sequenced: PBMCs. In nucleotides, the sequence is TGTGCCAGCAGTGCAAGACCGGGACTAGCGGGAGGGACCACCTACGAGCAGTACTTC. This is translated as CASSARPGLAGGTTYEQYF.